This T cell receptor (beta chain) was profiled in a study of beta chain features in type 1 diabetes (dated by TCRdb to the late 2010s). As for the study more broadly: Patients and healthy donors did not differ in mean age, gender distribution, total cell number or subset yield. Regulatory and stem cell-like memory subsets were obtained from only 8 patients and roughly eight healthy donors, while naive and central memory subsets were obtained from all 30 or so donors. A total of about 100,000,000 sorted cells were examined across all samples, and RNA yield correlated strongly with the number of cells per subset. The study compared TCRB repertoires of sorted circulating CD4+ T cell subsets between recently diagnosed type 1 diabetes patients and matched healthy donors.

All of the isolated RNA was reverse transcribed with the High Capacity cDNA Reverse Transcription Kit, so expressed TCRB transcripts were sequenced. Deep immunoSEQ sequencing was applied to naive, central memory and regulatory T cell samples, giving an average of about 3.6 million total reads per sample. Sorted cells were lysed in RLT buffer, and RNA was extracted using DNase-treated RNeasy Micro or Mini kits according to cell number. Each cell subset was processed on its own to prevent cross-contamination, while patient and healthy donor samples were processed together. The immunoSEQ multiplex PCR was used to amplify TCRB sequences from cDNA, generating 87-bp fragments that spanned the CDR3 region. Sequencing of the amplicons was done on the Illumina HiSeq platform. The published analysis was carried out like this. PCR bias was corrected computationally using synthetic template baselines, and reads within Hamming distance 2 were collapsed, with unmergeable singletons discarded. Reads were aligned against IMGT to assign V, D and J genes, CDR3 length and insertions or deletions at six rearrangement sites. Within each subset, clonotype counts were normalized to sorted cell number, and only after that were true diversity and Gini coefficients computed with the tcR R package. The overlap coefficient, calculated on TCRB nucleotide sequences, was used to quantify repertoire sharing. Out-of-frame TCRB sequences from naive cells were analyzed as a proxy for the pre-selection repertoire. In its TCRdb copy, this immuneACCESS table keeps in-frame sequences only and misses some clones. Where compared with another copy, unresolved V genes explain less than half of these, and the others have no known cause. The DNA was the basis for D and trimming; V, J and clone size are from that table. This sample holds more than 250,000 clones; 24% were observed only once. The top ten clones comprise about 0.012% of the sample.

The study at large found these results: HLA sub-analyses involved small numbers of individuals, so any influence of HLA type on TCRB rearrangement remained unresolved. At VDJ recombination sites, patients with type 1 diabetes made fewer insertions and deleted more nucleotides, a pattern implying thymic rearrangement abnormalities. A moderate but significant shortening of TCRB CDR3 length was observed in type 1 diabetes patients in all four CD4+ subsets. Because cDNA rather than genomic DNA was sequenced, highly expressing activated cells could have been over-represented, although no difference in activation and CD3 levels was found between groups. Naive, central memory and regulatory TCRB repertoires appeared to be more alike among patients than among healthy donors. PCR may preferentially amplify shorter templates, but because patient and control samples were amplified and corrected together, any resulting skew would affect both groups equally.

Each donor gave one peripheral blood draw, approximately 120 mL on average, collected into heparinised tubes. A BD FACSAria II was used to sort naive, central memory, regulatory and stem cell-like memory CD4+ T cells with a panel that included CD45RO, CCR7, CD25, CD127, CD95 and CD27. All sorted populations exceeded 95% purity. PBMCs were separated immediately by Lymphoprep density gradient centrifugation and were stained directly, without being cultured. So that batch effects would be minimized, each experiment stained and sorted samples in pairs, pairing one healthy donor with one patient. For this clone: Its antigen specificity is not known. Base qualities are not recorded, but no much larger clone differs from it by a single base.

Unmatched junction bases come to 13, with V trimmed by 0 bases and J by 10 bases. The germline V gene provides CDR1 SGDLS and CDR2 YYNGEE. From its cysteine to its phenylalanine, the CDR3 spans 15 amino acids. Only CDR3 DNA is held: 45 bases, read in frame from base 1. Material: naive CD4+ T cells from blood. Read against the paper, the sample's cell subset or site label means: true naive CD4+ T cells. This chain is built from TRBV9 and TRBJ2-7; 7 of the junction bases match TRBD1. The TCR was taken from a woman aged 30 to 39 with type 1 diabetes. The CDR3 has the sequence CASSVGVQGPLHQYF. The nucleotides are TGTGCCAGCAGCGTAGGGGTACAGGGGCCGCTCCACCAGTACTTC. The full variable domain, with segments outside the CDR3 supplied by the reference TRBV9 and TRBJ2-7 proteins, appears as DSGVTQTPKHLITATGQRVTLRCSPRSGDLSVYWYQQSLDQGLQFLIQYYNGEERAKGNILERFSAQQFPDLHSELNLSSLELGDSALYFCASSVGVQGPLHQYFGPGTRLTVT.